In this sample, the clone carrying this T cell receptor beta chain turned up a few times. Antigen: not known. The data were obtained in a study of T cells in Graves' hyperthyroidism and ophthalmopathy. What was amplified from RNA transcripts were TCR beta CDR3 regions. Researchers ran a first-round RT-PCR on the TCR CDR3 using the HTBI primer set. TCRdb re-derived calls from the multiplex PCR reads in MiXCR, one entry per CDR3 protein. The repertoire consists of some 350,000 distinct CDR3 sequences, with 13% to 15% occurring once and the leading ten covering roughly a fifth. V lost 0 bases to trimming and J lost 3 bases; unmatched junction nucleotides: 4. The CDR3 is 16 residues long. Germline V gene sequence: CDR1 SGHTA, CDR2 FQGTGA. Study results and caveats: The majority of expanded thyroid clonotypes above 0.001 also appeared in blood.

Sequencing was done on a sample of blood. V and J are TRBV7-3 and TRBJ2-1; 8 bases are a match to TRBD2. The clonotype comes from a woman aged 55-75 years with Graves' ophthalmopathy. As DNA, the CDR3 is TGTGCCAGCAGCTTAACTAGCGGGATGGTCTACAATGAGCAGTTCTTC. The encoded protein is CASSLTSGMVYNEQFF. The complete variable domain, with remaining parts taken from reference TRBV7-3 and TRBJ2-1, reads GAGVSQTPSNKVTEKGKYVELRCDPISGHTALYWYRQSLGQGPEFLIYFQGTGAADDSGLPNDRFFAVRPEGSVSTLKIQRTERGDSAVYLCASSLTSGMVYNEQFFGPGTRLTVL.